The entry that follows covers one T cell receptor beta chain sequence. These data are taken from a study of T cell responses to AZD1222 COVID-19 vaccine. Assay: immunoSEQ multiplex PCR; the TCRdb copy retains only in-frame clones and omits some. Here the sample spans some 86,000 clones, over 75% being singletons. The ends lost 5 bases at V and 8 bases at J; junction bases unmatched: 9. This CDR3 region has 15 residues. Germline values: CDR1 LGHNA, CDR2 YSLEER. The chain links TRBV4-3 to TRBJ2-1; TRBD2 matches 10 bases. Source: peripheral blood, taken 28 days after the second AZD1222 dose. The TCR originated in an adult who received the AZD1222 COVID-19 vaccine. The CDR3: CASSAPGLASDEQFF. Written as DNA, the CDR3 is TGCGCCAGCAGCGCACCGGGACTAGCGTCGGATGAGCAGTTCTTC.